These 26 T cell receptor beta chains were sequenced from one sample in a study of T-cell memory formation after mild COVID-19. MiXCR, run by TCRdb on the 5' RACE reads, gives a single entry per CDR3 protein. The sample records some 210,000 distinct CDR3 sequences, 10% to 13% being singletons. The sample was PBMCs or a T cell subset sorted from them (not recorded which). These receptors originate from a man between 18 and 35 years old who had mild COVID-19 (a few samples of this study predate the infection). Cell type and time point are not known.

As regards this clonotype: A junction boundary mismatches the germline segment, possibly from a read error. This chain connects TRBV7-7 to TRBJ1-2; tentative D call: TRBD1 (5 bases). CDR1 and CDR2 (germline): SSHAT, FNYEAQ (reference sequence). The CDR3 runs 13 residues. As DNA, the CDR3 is TGTGCTAGCAGCTCTAGGGGCACCTATGGCTACACCTTC. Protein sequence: CASSSRGTYGYTF.

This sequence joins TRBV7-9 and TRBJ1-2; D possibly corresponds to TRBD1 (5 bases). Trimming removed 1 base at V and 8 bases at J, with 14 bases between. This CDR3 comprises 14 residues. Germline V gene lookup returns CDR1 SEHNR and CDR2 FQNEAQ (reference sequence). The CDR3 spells CASSLEGTAWGYTF. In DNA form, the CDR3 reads TGTGCCAGCAGCTTAGAAGGGACCGCCTGGGGCTACACCTTC.

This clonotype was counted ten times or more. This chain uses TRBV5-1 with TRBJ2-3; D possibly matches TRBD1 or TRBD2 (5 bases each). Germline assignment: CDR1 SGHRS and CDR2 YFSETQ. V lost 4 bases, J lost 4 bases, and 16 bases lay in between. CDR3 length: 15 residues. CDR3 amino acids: CASSRTPQEADTQYF. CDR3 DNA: TGCGCCAGCAGCCGGACGCCACAGGAGGCAGATACGCAGTATTTT.

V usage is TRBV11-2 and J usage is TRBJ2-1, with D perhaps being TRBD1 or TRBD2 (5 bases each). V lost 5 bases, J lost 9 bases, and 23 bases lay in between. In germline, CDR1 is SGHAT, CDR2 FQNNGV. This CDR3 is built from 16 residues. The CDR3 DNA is TGTGCCAGCAGCCCTCTCCCCTGGGACCCGGGGCGTGAGCAGTTCTTC. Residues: CASSPLPWDPGREQFF.

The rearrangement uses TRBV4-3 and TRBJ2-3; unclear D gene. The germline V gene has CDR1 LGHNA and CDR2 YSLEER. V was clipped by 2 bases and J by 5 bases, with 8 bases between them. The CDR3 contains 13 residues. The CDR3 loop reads CASSQNTVDTQYF. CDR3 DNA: TGCGCCAGCAGCCAAAATACGGTAGATACGCAGTATTTT.

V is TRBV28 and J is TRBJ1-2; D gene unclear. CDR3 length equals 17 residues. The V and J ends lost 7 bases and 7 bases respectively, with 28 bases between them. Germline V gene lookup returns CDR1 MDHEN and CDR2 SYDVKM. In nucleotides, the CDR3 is TGTGCCAGCACCCTAATTGGGCAGTTAGGAGAGCTGCGTGGCTACACCTTC. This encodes CASTLIGQLGELRGYTF.

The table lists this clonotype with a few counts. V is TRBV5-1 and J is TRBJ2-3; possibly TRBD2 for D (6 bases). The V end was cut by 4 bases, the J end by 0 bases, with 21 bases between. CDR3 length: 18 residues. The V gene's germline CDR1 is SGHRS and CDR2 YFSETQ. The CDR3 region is CASSIGTPLRSSTDTQYF. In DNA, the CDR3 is TGCGCCAGCAGCATCGGGACTCCGCTTCGTTCGAGCACAGATACGCAGTATTTT.

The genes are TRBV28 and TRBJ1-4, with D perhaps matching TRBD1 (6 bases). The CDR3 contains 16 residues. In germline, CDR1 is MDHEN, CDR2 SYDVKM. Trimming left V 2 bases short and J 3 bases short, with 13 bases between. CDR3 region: CASSLLRTASNEKLFF. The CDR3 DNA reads TGTGCCAGCAGTTTACTTCGGACAGCTTCTAATGAAAAACTGTTTTTT.

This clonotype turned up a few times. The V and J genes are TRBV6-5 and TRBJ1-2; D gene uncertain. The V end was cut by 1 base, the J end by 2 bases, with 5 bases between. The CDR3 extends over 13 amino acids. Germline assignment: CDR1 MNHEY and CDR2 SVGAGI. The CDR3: CASSYFGNYGYTF. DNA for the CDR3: TGTGCCAGCAGTTACTTTGGGAACTATGGCTACACCTTC.

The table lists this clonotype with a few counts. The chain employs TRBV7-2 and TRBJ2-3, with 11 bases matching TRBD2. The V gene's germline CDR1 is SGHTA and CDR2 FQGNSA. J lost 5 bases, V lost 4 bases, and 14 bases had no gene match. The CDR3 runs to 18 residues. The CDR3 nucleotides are TGTGCCAGCAGCTCAATGGTGGGTCCGGGACTAGCGGTAGATACGCAGTATTTT. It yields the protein CASSSMVGPGLAVDTQYF.

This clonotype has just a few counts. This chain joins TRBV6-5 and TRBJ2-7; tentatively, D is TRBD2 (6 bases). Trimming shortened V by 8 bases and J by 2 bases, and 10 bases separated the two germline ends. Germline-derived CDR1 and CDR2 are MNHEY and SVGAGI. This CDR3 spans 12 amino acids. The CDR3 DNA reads TGTGCCAGCGGGGACTGGGCCTACGAGCAGTACTTC. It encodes CASGDWAYEQYF.

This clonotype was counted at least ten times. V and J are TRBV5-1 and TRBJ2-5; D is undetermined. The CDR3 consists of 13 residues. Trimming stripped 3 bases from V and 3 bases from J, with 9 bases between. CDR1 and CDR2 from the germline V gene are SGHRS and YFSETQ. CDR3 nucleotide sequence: TGCGCCAGCAGCTCCCGACAAGAAGAGACCCAGTACTTC. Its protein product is CASSSRQEETQYF.

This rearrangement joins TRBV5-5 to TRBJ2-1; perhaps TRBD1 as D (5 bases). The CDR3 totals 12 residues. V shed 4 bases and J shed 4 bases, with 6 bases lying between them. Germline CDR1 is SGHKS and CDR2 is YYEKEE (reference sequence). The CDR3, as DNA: TGTGCCAGCAGCCGACAGTACAATGAGCAGTTCTTC. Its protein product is CASSRQYNEQFF. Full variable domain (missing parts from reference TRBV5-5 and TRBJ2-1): DAGVTQSPTHLIKTRGQQVTLRCSPISGHKSVSWYQQVLGQGPQFIFQYYEKEERGRGNFPDRFSARQFPNYSSELNVNALLLGDSALYLCASSRQYNEQFFGPGTRLTVL.

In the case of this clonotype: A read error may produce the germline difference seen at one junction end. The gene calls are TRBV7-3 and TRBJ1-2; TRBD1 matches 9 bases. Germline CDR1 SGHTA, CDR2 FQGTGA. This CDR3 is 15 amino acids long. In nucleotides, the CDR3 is TGTGCCAGCAGCATAACAGGGGGCGCAGCTGCTGGCTACACCTTC. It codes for CASSITGGAAAGYTF.

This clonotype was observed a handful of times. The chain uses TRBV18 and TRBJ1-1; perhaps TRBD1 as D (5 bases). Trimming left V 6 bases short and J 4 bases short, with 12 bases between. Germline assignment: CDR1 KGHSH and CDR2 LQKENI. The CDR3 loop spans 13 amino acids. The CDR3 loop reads CASSQRGSTEAFF. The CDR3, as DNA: TGTGCCAGCTCCCAGCGGGGGTCCACTGAAGCTTTCTTT. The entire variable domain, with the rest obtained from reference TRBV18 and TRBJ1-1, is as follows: NAGVMQNPRHLVRRRGQEARLRCSPMKGHSHVYWYRQLPEEGLKFMVYLQKENIIDESGMPKERFSAEFPKEGPSILRIQQVVRGDSAAYFCASSQRGSTEAFFGQGTRLTVV.

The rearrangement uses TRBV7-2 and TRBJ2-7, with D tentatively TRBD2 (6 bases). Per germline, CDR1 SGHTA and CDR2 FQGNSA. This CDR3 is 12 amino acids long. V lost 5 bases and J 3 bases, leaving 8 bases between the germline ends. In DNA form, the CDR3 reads TGTGCCAGCAGCCGGAGGGTCTACGAGCAGTACTTC. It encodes CASSRRVYEQYF.

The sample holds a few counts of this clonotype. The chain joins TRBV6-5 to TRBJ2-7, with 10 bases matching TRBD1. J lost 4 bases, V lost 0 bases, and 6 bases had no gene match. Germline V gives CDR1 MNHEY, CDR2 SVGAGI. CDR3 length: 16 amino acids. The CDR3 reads CASSYSSGTGAYEQYF. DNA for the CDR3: TGTGCCAGCAGTTACTCCTCCGGGACAGGGGCGTACGAGCAGTACTTC.

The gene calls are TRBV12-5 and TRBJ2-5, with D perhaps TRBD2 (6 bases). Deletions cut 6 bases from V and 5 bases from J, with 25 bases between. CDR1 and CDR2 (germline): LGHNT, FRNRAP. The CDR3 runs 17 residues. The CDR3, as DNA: TGTGCTAGTGGCCCTGGGCTAGAGGCTAGCGCGACGGAGACCCAGTACTTC. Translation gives CASGPGLEASATETQYF.

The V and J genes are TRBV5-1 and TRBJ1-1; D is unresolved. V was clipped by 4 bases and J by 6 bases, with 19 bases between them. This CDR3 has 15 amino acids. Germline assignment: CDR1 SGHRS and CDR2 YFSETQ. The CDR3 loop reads CASSTELRTAAEAFF. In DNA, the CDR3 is TGCGCCAGCAGCACCGAACTCAGGACGGCGGCTGAAGCTTTCTTT.

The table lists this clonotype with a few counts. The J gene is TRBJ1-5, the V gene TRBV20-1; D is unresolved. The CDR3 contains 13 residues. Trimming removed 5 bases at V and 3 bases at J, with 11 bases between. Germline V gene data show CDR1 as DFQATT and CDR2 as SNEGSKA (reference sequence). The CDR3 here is CSAPKVTNQPQHF. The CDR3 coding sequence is TGCAGTGCTCCGAAGGTAACCAATCAGCCCCAGCATTTT.

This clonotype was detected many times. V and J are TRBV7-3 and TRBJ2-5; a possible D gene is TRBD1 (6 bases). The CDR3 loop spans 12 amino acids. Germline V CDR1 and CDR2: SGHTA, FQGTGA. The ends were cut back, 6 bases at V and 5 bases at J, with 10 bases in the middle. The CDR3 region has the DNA TGTGCCAGCAGTCCCACAGGGGAGACCCAGTACTTC. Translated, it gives CASSPTGETQYF.

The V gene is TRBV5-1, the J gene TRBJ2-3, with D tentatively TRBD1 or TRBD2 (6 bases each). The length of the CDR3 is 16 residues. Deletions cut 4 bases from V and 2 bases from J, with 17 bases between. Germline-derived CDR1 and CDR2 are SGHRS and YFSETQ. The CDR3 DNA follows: TGCGCCAGCAGCGGGTCTTCGGGGGCTTACACAGATACGCAGTATTTT. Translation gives CASSGSSGAYTDTQYF.

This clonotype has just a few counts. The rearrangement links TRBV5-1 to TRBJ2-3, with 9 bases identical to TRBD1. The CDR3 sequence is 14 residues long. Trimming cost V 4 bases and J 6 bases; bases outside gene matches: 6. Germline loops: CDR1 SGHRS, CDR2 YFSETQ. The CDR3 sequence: CASSEGQGLDTQYF. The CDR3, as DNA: TGCGCCAGCAGCGAGGGACAGGGCTTGGATACGCAGTATTTT.

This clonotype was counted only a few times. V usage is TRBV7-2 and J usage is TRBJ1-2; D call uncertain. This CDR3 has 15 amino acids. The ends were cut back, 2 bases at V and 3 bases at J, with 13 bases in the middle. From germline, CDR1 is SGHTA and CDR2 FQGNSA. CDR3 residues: CASSLSPHGYYGYTF. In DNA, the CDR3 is TGTGCCAGCAGCTTAAGCCCCCATGGTTACTATGGCTACACCTTC.

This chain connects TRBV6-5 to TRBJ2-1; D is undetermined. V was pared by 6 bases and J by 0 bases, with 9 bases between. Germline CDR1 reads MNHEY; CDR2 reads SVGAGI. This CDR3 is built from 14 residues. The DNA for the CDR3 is TGTGCCAGCAGGGGCGGAATCTCCTACAATGAGCAGTTCTTC. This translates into CASRGGISYNEQFF.

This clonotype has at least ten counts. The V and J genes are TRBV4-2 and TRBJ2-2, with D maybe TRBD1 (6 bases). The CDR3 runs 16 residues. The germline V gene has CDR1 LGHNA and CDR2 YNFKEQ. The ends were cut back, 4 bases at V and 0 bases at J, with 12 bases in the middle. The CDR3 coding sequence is TGTGCCAGCAGCCGATCACAGGGTTCGAACACCGGGGAGCTGTTTTTT. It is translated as CASSRSQGSNTGELFF.